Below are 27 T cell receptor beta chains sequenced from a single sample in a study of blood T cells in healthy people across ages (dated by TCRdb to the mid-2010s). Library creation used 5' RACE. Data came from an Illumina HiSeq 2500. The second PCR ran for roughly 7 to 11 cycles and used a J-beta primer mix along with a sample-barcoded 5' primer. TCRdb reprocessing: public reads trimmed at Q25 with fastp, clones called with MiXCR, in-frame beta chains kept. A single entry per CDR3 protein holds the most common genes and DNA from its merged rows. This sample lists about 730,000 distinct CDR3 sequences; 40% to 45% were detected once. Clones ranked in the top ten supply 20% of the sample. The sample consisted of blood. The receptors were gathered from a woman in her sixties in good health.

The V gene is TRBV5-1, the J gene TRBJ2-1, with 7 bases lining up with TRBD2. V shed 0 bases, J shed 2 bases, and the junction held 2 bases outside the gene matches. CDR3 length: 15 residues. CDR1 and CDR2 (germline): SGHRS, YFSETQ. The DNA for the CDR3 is TGCGCCAGCAGCTTGGTAAGCGGGGCCTACAATGAGCAGTTCTTC. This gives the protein CASSLVSGAYNEQFF.

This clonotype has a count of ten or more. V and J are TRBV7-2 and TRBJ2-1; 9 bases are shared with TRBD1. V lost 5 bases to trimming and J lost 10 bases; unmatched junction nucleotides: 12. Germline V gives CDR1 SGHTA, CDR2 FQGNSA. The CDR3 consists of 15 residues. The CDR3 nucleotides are TGTGCCAGCAGCCTCCGGGACAGGGTGTTGGGCGAGCAGTTCTTC. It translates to CASSLRDRVLGEQFF. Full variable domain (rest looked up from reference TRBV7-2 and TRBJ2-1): GAGVSQSPSNKVTEKGKDVELRCDPISGHTALYWYRQSLGQGLEFLIYFQGNSAPDKSGLPSDRFSAERTGGSVSTLTIQRTQQEDSAVYLCASSLRDRVLGEQFFGPGTRLTVL.

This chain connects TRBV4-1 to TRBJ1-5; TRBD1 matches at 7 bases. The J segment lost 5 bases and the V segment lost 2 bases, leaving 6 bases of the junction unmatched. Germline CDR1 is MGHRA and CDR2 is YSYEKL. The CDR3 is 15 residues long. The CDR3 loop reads CASSQLGQLHQPQHF. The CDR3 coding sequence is TGCGCCAGCAGCCAACTGGGACAGCTTCATCAGCCCCAGCATTTT.

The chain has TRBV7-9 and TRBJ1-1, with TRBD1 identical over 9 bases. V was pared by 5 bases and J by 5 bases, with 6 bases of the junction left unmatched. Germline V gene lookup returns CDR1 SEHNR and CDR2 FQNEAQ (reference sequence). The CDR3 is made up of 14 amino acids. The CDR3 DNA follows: TGTGCCAGCAGCCCCGGGACAGGGAAGACTGAAGCTTTCTTT. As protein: CASSPGTGKTEAFF. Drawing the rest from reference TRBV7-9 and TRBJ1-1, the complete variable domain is DTGVSQNPRHKITKRGQNVTFRCDPISEHNRLYWYRQTLGQGPEFLTYFQNEAQLEKSRLLSDRFSAERPKGSFSTLEIQRTEQGDSAMYLCASSPGTGKTEAFFGQGTRLTVV.

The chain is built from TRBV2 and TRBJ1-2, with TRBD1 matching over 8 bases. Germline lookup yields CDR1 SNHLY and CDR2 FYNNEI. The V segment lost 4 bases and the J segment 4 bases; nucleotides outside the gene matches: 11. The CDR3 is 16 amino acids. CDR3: CASSVNLDRGGYGYTF. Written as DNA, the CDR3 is TGTGCCAGCAGTGTAAACTTAGACAGGGGAGGCTATGGCTACACCTTC.

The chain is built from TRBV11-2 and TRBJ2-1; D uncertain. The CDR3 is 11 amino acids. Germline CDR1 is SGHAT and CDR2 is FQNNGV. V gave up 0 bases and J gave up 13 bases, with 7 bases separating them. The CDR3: CASSLDVRQFF. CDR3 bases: TGTGCCAGCAGCTTAGATGTGCGACAGTTCTTC.

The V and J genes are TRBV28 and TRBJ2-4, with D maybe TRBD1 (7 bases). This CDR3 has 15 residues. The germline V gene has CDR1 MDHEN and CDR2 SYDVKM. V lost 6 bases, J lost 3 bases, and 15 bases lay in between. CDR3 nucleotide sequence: TGTGCCAGCAGCATCGCGGGACAGAGCAAAAACATTCAGTACTTC. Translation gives CASSIAGQSKNIQYF.

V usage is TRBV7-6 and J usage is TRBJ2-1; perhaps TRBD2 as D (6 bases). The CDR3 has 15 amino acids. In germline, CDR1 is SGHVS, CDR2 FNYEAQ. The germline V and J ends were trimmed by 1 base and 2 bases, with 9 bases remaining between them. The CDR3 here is CASSLGDWPYNEQFF. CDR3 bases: TGTGCCAGCAGCTTAGGGGACTGGCCCTACAATGAGCAGTTCTTC.

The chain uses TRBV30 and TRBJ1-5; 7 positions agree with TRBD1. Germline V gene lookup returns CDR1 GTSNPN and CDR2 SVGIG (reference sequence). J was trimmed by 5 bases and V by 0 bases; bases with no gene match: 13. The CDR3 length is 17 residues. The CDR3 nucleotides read TGTGCCTGGAGTGTACAGACAGGGAGCTTACGGGATCAGCCCCAGCATTTT. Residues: CAWSVQTGSLRDQPQHF.

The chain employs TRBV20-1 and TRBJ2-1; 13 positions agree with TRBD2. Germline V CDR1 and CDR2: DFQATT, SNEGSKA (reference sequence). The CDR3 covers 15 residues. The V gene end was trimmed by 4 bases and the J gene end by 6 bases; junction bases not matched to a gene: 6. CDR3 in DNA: TGCAGTGCTACCCCTTGGACTAGCGGGAGCAATGAGCAGTTCTTC. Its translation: CSATPWTSGSNEQFF.

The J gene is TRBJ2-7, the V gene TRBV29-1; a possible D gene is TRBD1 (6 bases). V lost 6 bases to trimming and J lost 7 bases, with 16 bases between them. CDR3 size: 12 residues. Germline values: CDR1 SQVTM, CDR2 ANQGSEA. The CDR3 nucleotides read TGCAGCGTACCACAGGGTATCAATGAGCAGTACTTC. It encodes CSVPQGINEQYF.

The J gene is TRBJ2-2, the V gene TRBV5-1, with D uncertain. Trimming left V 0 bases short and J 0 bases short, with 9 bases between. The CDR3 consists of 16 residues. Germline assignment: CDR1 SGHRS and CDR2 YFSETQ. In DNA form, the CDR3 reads TGCGCCAGCAGCTTGGAGGGCAGGCCGAACACCGGGGAGCTGTTTTTT. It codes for CASSLEGRPNTGELFF. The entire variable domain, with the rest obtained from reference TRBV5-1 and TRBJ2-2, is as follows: KAGVTQTPRYLIKTRGQQVTLSCSPISGHRSVSWYQQTPGQGLQFLFEYFSETQRNKGNFPGRFSGRQFSNSRSEMNVSTLELGDSALYLCASSLEGRPNTGELFFGEGSRLTVL.

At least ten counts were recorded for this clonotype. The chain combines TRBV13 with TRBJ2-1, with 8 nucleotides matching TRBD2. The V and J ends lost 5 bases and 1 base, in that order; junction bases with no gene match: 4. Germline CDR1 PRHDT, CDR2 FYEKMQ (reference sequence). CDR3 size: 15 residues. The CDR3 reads CASSPGGASYNEQFF. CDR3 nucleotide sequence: TGTGCCAGCAGCCCCGGGGGGGCATCCTACAATGAGCAGTTCTTC.

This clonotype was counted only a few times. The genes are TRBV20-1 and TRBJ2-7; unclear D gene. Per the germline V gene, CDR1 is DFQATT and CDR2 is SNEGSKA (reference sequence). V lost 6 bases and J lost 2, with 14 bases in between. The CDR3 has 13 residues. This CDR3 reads CSARKGMAYEQYF. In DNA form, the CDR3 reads TGCAGTGCCAGAAAAGGGATGGCCTACGAGCAGTACTTC.

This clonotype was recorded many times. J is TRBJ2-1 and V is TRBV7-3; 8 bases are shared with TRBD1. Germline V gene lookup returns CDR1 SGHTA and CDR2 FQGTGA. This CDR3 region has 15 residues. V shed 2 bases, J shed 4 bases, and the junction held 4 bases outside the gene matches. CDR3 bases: TGTGCCAGCAGCTTATCAGGACAGGGATACAATGAGCAGTTCTTC. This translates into CASSLSGQGYNEQFF.

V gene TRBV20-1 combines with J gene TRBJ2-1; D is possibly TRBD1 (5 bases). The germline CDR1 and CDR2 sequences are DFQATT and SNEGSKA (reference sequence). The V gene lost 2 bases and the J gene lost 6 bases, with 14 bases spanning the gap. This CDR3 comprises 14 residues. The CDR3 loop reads CSARSLSTANEQFF. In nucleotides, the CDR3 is TGCAGTGCTAGAAGCCTCTCGACAGCCAATGAGCAGTTCTTC.

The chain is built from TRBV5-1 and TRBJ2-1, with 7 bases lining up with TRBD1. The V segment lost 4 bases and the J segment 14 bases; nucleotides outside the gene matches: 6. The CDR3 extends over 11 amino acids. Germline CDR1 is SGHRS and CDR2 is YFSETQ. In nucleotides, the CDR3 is TGCGCCAGCAGCCTCGAGGGGGCAAAGTTCTTC. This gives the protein CASSLEGAKFF.

In DNA, the CDR3 is TGCAGTGCCGCGGGGGAGCAGTACTTC. It encodes CSAAGEQYF. The V gene is TRBV20-1, the J gene TRBJ2-7; tentatively, D is TRBD2 (6 bases). The germline V gene encodes CDR1 DFQATT and CDR2 SNEGSKA (reference sequence). The CDR3 has 9 residues. V shed 6 bases and J shed 7 bases, with 7 bases lying between them.

CDR3 sequence reads: CSAADRATNEKLFF. CDR3 DNA: TGCAGCGCTGCAGACAGAGCAACTAATGAAAAACTGTTTTTT. The chain links TRBV29-1 to TRBJ1-4, with D perhaps TRBD1 (5 bases). Germline values: CDR1 SQVTM, CDR2 ANQGSEA. The V gene lost 7 bases and the J gene lost 0 bases, with 12 bases spanning the gap. The CDR3 runs 14 residues.

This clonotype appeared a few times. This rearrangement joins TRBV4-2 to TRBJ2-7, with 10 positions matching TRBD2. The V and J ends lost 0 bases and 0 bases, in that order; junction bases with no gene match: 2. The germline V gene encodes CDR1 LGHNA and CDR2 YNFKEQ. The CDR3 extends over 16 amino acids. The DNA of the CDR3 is TGTGCCAGCAGCCAAGAGCCTAGCGGGGGCTCCTACGAGCAGTACTTC. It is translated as CASSQEPSGGSYEQYF.

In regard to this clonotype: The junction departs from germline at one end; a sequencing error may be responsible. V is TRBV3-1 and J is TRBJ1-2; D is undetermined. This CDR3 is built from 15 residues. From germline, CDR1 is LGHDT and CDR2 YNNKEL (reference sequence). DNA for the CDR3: TGTGCCGGCAGCCAATCATGGGGAAGAGAGATTGGCTACACCTTC. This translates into CAGSQSWGREIGYTF.

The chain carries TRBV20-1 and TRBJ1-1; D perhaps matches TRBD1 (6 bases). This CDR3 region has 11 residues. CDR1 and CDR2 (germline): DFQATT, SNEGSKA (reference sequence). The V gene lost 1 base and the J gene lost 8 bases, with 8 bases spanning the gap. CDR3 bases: TGCAGTGCTAGAGGTACAGGGGAAGCTTTCTTT. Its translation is CSARGTGEAFF.

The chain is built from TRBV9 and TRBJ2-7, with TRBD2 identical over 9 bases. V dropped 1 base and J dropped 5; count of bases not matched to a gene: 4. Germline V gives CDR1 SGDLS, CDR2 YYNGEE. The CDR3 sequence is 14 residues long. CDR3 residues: CASSVYASGDEQYF. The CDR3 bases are TGTGCCAGCAGCGTATACGCTAGCGGGGACGAGCAGTACTTC.

DNA for the CDR3: TGTGCCAGCGCCGATCCCGGGACAGGGCGCCTAGAGCAGTACTTC. This gives the protein CASADPGTGRLEQYF. This sequence joins TRBV6-2 or TRBV6-3 and TRBJ2-5, with TRBD1 matching over 9 bases. The CDR3 contains 15 residues. The germline V gene has CDR1 MNHEY and CDR2 SVGEGT. With V trimmed by 8 bases and J by 11 bases, 18 bases remained unmatched.

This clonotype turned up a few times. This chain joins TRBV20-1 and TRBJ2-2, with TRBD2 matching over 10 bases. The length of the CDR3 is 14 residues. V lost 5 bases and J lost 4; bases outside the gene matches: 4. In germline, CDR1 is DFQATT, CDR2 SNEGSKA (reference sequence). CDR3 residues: CSALAGGSTGELFF. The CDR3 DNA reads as TGCAGTGCTTTAGCGGGGGGTTCCACCGGGGAGCTGTTTTTT.

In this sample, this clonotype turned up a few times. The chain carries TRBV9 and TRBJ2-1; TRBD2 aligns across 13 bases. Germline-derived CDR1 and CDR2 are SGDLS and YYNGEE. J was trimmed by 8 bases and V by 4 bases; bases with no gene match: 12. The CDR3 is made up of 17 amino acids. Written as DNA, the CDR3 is TGTGCCAGCAGCTCGCGGACTAGCGGGAGAGCTAGAGATGAGCAGTTCTTC. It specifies CASSSRTSGRARDEQFF.

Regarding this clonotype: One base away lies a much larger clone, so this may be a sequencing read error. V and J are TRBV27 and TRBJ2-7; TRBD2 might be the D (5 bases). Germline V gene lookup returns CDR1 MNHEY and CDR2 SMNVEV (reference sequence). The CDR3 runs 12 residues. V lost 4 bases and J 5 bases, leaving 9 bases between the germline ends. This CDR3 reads CASSSAGDEQYF. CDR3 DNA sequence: TGTGCCAGCAGTTCGGCGGGCGACGAGCAGTACTTC.